Listed below are T cell receptor beta chains from one sample, sequenced in a study of cytomegalovirus exposure and HLA in healthy donors. The data were produced by immunoSEQ multiplex PCR, yet TCRdb's version contains in-frame clones alone and is incomplete. The repertoire holds 150,000 to 200,000 clones, with over 60% as singletons. The sequenced material came from PBMCs. Receptors were obtained from a woman aged 40-49 years in good health and CMV-seronegative. CDR3s include the opening cysteine and the closing phenylalanine or tryptophan. A D gene is named only where the DNA matches it firmly. Only part of the rows carry a size: once, few, many, or a class if the clone is expanded.

size	D	V	J	DNA	CDR3
NA	NA	TRBV14	TRBJ1-1	TGTGCCACCACAAAAGGACAGCAGAACACTGAAGCTTTCTTT	CATTKGQQNTEAFF
NA	TRBD1	TRBV28	TRBJ1-5	TGTGCCAGCAGTAAATCCAGGGGGGCGAATAGCAATCAGCCCCAGCATTTT	CASSKSRGANSNQPQHF
NA	NA	TRBV14	TRBJ2-7	TGTGCCAGCAGCCACCCGTTGCAGGGGTTCTACGAGCAGTACTTC	CASSHPLQGFYEQYF
NA	TRBD1	TRBV11-2	TRBJ1-3	TGTGCCAGCAGCTTTGCATACCTCCGGGACAGGGGCCCTGGAAACACCATATATTTT	CASSFAYLRDRGPGNTIYF
few	NA	TRBV30	TRBJ1-5	TGTGCCTGGAGTGCAGGGCTGAGGCAGCCCCAGCATTTT	CAWSAGLRQPQHF
NA	TRBD2	TRBV19	TRBJ2-1	TGTGCCAGTAGTATTGGGACTAGCGGGATTTCCTACAATGAGCAGTTCTTC	CASSIGTSGISYNEQFF
NA	TRBD2	TRBV28	TRBJ2-2	TGTGCCAGCAGCGGGACTAGCGGGAATTTGGGCACCGGGGAGCTGTTTTTT	CASSGTSGNLGTGELFF
NA	TRBD2	TRBV20-1	TRBJ2-1	TGCAGTGCTTGGGACTACCAGCCGTTCTTC	CSAWDYQPFF
NA	NA	TRBV27	TRBJ1-3	TGTGCCAGCAGTCAAACAGGTTCTGGAAACACCATATATTTT	CASSQTGSGNTIYF
NA	NA	TRBV6-1	TRBJ1-1	TGTGCCAGCAGTGGTACAGGGTCACGCACTGAAGCTTTCTTT	CASSGTGSRTEAFF
few	NA	TRBV19	TRBJ1-2	TGTGCCAGTACCATCGGACAGCTAAACTATGGCTACACCTTC	CASTIGQLNYGYTF
NA	NA	TRBV5-1	TRBJ1-4	TGCGCCAGCAGCGCCGAGGGGGTGAGGAATGAAAAACTGTTTTTT	CASSAEGVRNEKLFF
NA	TRBD1	TRBV4-1	TRBJ1-3	TGCGCCAGCAGCCCTGACAGGGTTCTCCCGTCGGATGGAAACACCATATATTTT	CASSPDRVLPSDGNTIYF
NA	NA	TRBV2	TRBJ1-1	TGTGCCAGCAGTGAAAACAGATTGAACACTGAAGCTTTCTTT	CASSENRLNTEAFF
NA	TRBD2	TRBV7-8	TRBJ2-1	TGTGCCAGCAGCTTAACACCGCTAGCGGCTTCCTACAATGAGCAGTTCTTC	CASSLTPLAASYNEQFF
NA	NA	TRBV6-6	TRBJ1-5	TGTGCCAGCTCCGGACAGTACAATCAGCCCCAGCATTTT	CASSGQYNQPQHF
NA	TRBD2	TRBV5-1	TRBJ2-3	TGCGCCAGCAGCCGGGGAGGGTACCGGGATACGCAGTATTTT	CASSRGGYRDTQYF
NA	NA	TRBV7-2	TRBJ2-7	TGTGCCAGCAGCCCCGGCCCAGGTTCCTCCTACGAGCAGTACTTC	CASSPGPGSSYEQYF
NA	TRBD2	TRBV5-1	TRBJ2-1	TGCGCCAGCAGGAAGCGGGAGAAGGGAGATGAGCAGTTCTTC	CASRKREKGDEQFF
NA	TRBD2	TRBV4-1	TRBJ2-1	TGCGCCAGCAGCCAAGGGACTAGCGGGAGTTTCCATGAGCAGTTCTTC	CASSQGTSGSFHEQFF
NA	NA	TRBV10-3	TRBJ2-1	TGTGCCATCAGGGGGGTCCGGGACTCCTACTACAATGAGCAGTTCTTC	CAIRGVRDSYYNEQFF
NA	TRBD2	TRBV9	TRBJ2-1	TGTGCCAGCAGCGTAGGACTAGCGGGTAAAATCTCCTACAATGAGCAGTTCTTC	CASSVGLAGKISYNEQFF
NA	NA	TRBV6-5	TRBJ1-2	TGTGCCAGCTGGGAGCAGCGTGGGGATTATGGCTACACCTTC	CASWEQRGDYGYTF
NA	NA	TRBV6-5	TRBJ1-1	TGTGCCAGCAGTTCCTTGGGCCGACCGAACACTGAAGCTTTCTTT	CASSSLGRPNTEAFF
NA	NA	TRBV9	TRBJ2-7	TGTGCCAGCAGCCCAGCTACGTATAGGGGCTCGGAGCAGTACTTC	CASSPATYRGSEQYF
NA	TRBD2	TRBV14	TRBJ2-1	TGTGCCAGCAGCCAAATCCGCGGGAGCGATGAGCAGTTCTTC	CASSQIRGSDEQFF
few	TRBD2	TRBV30	TRBJ2-3	TGTGCCTGGAGTGTAGGGCAGCGGGGGAGCACAGATACGCAGTATTTT	CAWSVGQRGSTDTQYF
NA	NA	TRBV7-6	TRBJ2-3	TGTGCCAGCAGCTTTAACACAGATACGCAGTATTTT	CASSFNTDTQYF
once	NA	TRBV7-2	TRBJ2-1	TGTGCCAGCAGGGGAGAGGCGGGTCAGCAGTTCTTC	CASRGEAGQQFF
NA	NA	TRBV29-1	TRBJ2-3	TGCAGCGTTCGTGGGGATGGGGCACGTGATACGCAGTATTTT	CSVRGDGARDTQYF
NA	NA	TRBV7-2	TRBJ2-1	TGTGCCAGCAGCTTAGTGACAGGTGGACACAATGAGCAGTTCTTC	CASSLVTGGHNEQFF
NA	NA	TRBV11-3	TRBJ2-7	TGTGCCAGCAGCCCAACGGGGGAAGGGGAGTACTTC	CASSPTGEGEYF
once	TRBD1	TRBV10-3	TRBJ1-4	TGTGCCATTGGACAGGGTGGCCCTAATGAAAAACTGTTTTTT	CAIGQGGPNEKLFF
NA	NA	TRBV30	TRBJ2-1	TGTGCCTGGAGTGCCGGACTGTACAATGAGCAGTTCTTC	CAWSAGLYNEQFF
NA	NA	TRBV30	TRBJ1-5	TGTGCCTGGAGCGCGCGGGGCTACATTAGCAATCAGCCCCAGCATTTT	CAWSARGYISNQPQHF
NA	TRBD1	TRBV14	TRBJ1-2	TGTGCCAGCAGCCGCAGACAGGGTGAAAGCTATGGCTACACCTTC	CASSRRQGESYGYTF
few	TRBD1	TRBV30	TRBJ1-2	TGTGCCTGGAGTGTCCAGGGGGCGAGTGGCTACACCTTC	CAWSVQGASGYTF
NA	TRBD1	TRBV19	TRBJ2-7	TGTGCCAGTAGTATAACAGGGGCTTCGTCCTACGAGCAGTACTTC	CASSITGASSYEQYF
few	NA	TRBV7-3	TRBJ2-7	TGTGCCAGCAGCTTACGGGCGGAGGAGACTTCCTACGAGCAGTACTTC	CASSLRAEETSYEQYF
NA	TRBD1	TRBV4-1	TRBJ1-2	TGCGCCAGCAGCCAAGACACCTTCGGGACAGGGCATGGCTACACCTTC	CASSQDTFGTGHGYTF
NA	TRBD1	TRBV29-1	TRBJ1-1	TGCAGCGTTGGCCACACAGGGGGCACTGAAGCTTTCTTT	CSVGHTGGTEAFF
few	NA	TRBV18	TRBJ2-7	TGTGCCAGCTCGCCCGGGGCAGGGGGGTCCTACGAGCAGTACTTC	CASSPGAGGSYEQYF
NA	NA	TRBV11-3	TRBJ2-5	TGTGCCAGCAGCCGCCCAAAGGGGGAGACCCAGTACTTC	CASSRPKGETQYF